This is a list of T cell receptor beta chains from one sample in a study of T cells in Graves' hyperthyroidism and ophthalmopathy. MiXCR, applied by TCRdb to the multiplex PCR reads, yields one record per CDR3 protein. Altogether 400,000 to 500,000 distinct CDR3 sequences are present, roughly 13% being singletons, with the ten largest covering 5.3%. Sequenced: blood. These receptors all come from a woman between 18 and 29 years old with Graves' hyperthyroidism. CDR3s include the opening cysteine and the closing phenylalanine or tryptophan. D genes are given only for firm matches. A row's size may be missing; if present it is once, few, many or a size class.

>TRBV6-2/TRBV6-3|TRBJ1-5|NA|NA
TGTGCCAGCAGCCCCACCGTGACTTATCAGCCCCAGCATTTT
CASSPTVTYQPQHF
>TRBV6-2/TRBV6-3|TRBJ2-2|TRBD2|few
TGTGCCAGCAGCCGGGGACTAGCGGAGAACACCGGGGAGCTGTTTTTT
CASSRGLAENTGELFF
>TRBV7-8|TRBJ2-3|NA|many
TGTGCCAGCAGCTTAGACGTGAGGGGGGACACAGATACGCAGTATTTT
CASSLDVRGDTDTQYF
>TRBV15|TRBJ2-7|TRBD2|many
TGTGCCACCAGCAGAGAACGGGCGGGAGGTAGATACGAGCAGTACTTC
CATSRERAGGRYEQYF
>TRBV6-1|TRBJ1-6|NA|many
TGTGCCAGCAGATCCCAGGGTTCACCCCTCCACTTT
CASRSQGSPLHF
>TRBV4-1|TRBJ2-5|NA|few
TGCGCCAGCAGCCAAGATGGACTGGTCCAAGAGACCCAGTACTTC
CASSQDGLVQETQYF
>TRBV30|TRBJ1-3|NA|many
TGTGCCTGGAGTGTCGCGGGACATTCGAGAAACACCATATATTTT
CAWSVAGHSRNTIYF
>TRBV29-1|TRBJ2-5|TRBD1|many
TGCAGCGTTGCCGGGACAGGGGGCGTAGAGACCCAGTACTTC
CSVAGTGGVETQYF
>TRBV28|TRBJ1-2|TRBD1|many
TGTGCCAGCAGCCCGGGACAGGGTTTTTTTGGCTACACCTTC
CASSPGQGFFGYTF
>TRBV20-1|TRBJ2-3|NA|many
TGCAGTGCTACCCGGACTGCAACTAGCACAGATACGCAGTATTTT
CSATRTATSTDTQYF
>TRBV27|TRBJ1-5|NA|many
TGTGCCAGCAGTTTAATGTGGGGTTTCAATCAGCCCCAGCATTTT
CASSLMWGFNQPQHF
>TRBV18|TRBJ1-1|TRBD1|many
TGTGCCAGCTCACCTACGGGACAGCTTGAAGCTTTCTTT
CASSPTGQLEAFF
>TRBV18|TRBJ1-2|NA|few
TGTGCCAGCTCAAAGACAGAGTCTAACTATGGCTACACCTTC
CASSKTESNYGYTF
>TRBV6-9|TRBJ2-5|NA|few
TGTGCCAGCAGTTATTCCCCTAGTAGGAGCGTTGGAGAGACCCAGTACTTC
CASSYSPSRSVGETQYF
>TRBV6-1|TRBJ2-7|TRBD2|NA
TGTGCCAGCAGTGAAGAGCTTAGCGGGAGTAGAGAGCAGTACTTC
CASSEELSGSREQYF
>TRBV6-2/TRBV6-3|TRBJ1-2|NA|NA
TGTGCCAGCACCCTTGGTGGGGGCCTTAACTATGGCTACACCTTC
CASTLGGGLNYGYTF
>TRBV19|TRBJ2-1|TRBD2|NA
TGTGCCAGTAGTATCAAAGCGGGAGGACCCAATGAGCAGTTCTTC
CASSIKAGGPNEQFF